A single sample gave rise to the 5 T cell receptor beta chains below, sequenced in a study of shared clonotypes between healthy human individuals. Sequencing used immunoSEQ multiplex PCR; TCRdb keeps in-frame clones, though not all of them. Of roughly 300,000 clones listed, roughly 84% are singletons. Sequencing was carried out using memory CD8+ T cells sorted from blood. Subset given: CD45RO+ cells pooled with CCR7-negative TemRA cells. Receptors originate from a man younger than 30 in good health.

Notes on this clone: Other DNA sequences from this sample encode an identical CDR3 as well. The chain carries TRBV7-9 and TRBJ1-1; D not resolved. Germline V gives CDR1 SEHNR, CDR2 FQNEAQ (reference sequence). The CDR3 sequence is 12 residues long. V gave up 3 bases and J gave up 3 bases, with 5 bases separating them. The CDR3 nucleotides read TGTGCCAGCAGCTTCGCCGACACTGAAGCTTTCTTT. Translation gives CASSFADTEAFF.

The V and J genes are TRBV2 and TRBJ1-4, with unresolved D. CDR1 is SNHLY, CDR2 FYNNEI, per germline. CDR3 length equals 16 residues. V lost 5 bases, J lost 2 bases, and 15 bases lay in between. The CDR3: CASSPEARVTNEKLFF. The CDR3 coding sequence is TGTGCCAGCAGTCCGGAGGCGAGGGTCACTAATGAAAAACTGTTTTTT.

The chain has TRBV2 and TRBJ1-5; no firm D call. V was shortened by 4 bases and J by 4 bases, with 5 bases between the two germline ends. CDR3 length equals 12 residues. Germline V CDR1 and CDR2: SNHLY, FYNNEI. CDR3 sequence: CASSAPNQPQHF. CDR3 sequence (DNA): TGTGCCAGCAGTGCACCAAATCAGCCCCAGCATTTT.

The V call is TRBV4-1, the J call TRBJ2-7, with TRBD1 matching 7 bases. CDR3 length: 15 residues. The V gene's germline CDR1 is MGHRA and CDR2 YSYEKL. V lost 4 bases, J lost 1 base, and 7 bases stayed unmatched. This chain's CDR3 is CASSPQQGMSYEQYF. CDR3 nucleotides: TGCGCCAGCAGCCCCCAACAGGGGATGTCCTACGAGCAGTACTTC.

This clone was seen only once. The chain couples TRBV6-6 to TRBJ2-2, with D unresolved. Trimming shortened V by 0 bases and J by 4 bases, and 6 bases separated the two germline ends. This CDR3 comprises 14 residues. The germline V gene has CDR1 MNHNY and CDR2 SVGAGI (reference sequence). The CDR3 region is CASSYSSTTGELFF. In nucleotides, the CDR3 is TGTGCCAGCAGTTACTCGAGTACCACCGGGGAGCTGTTTTTT.